This T cell receptor beta chain was recorded in a study of glioma-infiltrating T cells. Study-wide results and limits: Tissue-blood divergence was below expectation in non-neoplastic patients, above in gliomas.

CDR1 and CDR2 from the germline V gene are MGHDK and SYGVNS. The J segment lost 3 bases and the V segment lost 3 bases, leaving 6 bases of the junction unmatched. The CDR3 is 15 residues long. Amplification of TCR alpha and beta CDR3 regions from RNA used iRepertoire nested multiplex PCR. TCRdb independently ran MiXCR on the multiplex PCR reads; one entry per CDR3 protein. The sample records about 140,000 distinct CDR3 sequences, 30% to 40% being singletons. As for this clonotype: The antigen remains undetermined.

This receptor was identified in a human donor with low-grade glioma or glioblastoma, undergoing nonglioma brain surgery, or in good health (not recorded which). J is TRBJ2-7 and V is TRBV25-1; 9 bases are a match to TRBD2. The material sequenced was glioma tissue, nonneoplastic brain tissue, or PBMCs (not recorded which). CDR3 sequence: CASSDYLAGDYEQYF. In DNA form, the CDR3 reads TGTGCCAGCAGTGATTACTTAGCGGGAGACTACGAGCAGTACTTC.